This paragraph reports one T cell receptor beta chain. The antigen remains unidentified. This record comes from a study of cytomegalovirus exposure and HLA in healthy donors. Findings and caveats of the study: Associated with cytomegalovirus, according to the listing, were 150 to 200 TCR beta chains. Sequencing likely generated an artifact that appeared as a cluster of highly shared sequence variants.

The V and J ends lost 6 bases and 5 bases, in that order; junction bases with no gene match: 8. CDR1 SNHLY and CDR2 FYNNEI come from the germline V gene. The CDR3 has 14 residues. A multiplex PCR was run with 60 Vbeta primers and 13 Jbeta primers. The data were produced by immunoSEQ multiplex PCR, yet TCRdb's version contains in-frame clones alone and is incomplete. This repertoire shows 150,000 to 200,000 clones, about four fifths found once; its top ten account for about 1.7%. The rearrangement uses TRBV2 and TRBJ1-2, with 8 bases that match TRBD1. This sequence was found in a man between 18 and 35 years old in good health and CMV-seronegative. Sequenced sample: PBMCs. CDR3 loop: CASSPGQELYGYTF. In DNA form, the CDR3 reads TGTGCCAGCAGCCCGGGACAGGAACTATATGGCTACACCTTC.